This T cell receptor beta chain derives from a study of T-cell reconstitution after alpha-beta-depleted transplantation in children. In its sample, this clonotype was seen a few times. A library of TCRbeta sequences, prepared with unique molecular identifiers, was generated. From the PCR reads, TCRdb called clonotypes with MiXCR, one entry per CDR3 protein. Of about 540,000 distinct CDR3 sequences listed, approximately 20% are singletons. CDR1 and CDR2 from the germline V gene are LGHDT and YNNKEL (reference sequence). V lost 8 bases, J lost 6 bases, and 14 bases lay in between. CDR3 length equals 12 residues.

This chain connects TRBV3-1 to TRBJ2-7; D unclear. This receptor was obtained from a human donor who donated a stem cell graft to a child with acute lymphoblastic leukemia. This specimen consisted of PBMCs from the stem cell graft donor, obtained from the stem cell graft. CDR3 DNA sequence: TGTGCCAGCGGGGTACTCTACACCGAGCAGTACTTC. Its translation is CASGVLYTEQYF.